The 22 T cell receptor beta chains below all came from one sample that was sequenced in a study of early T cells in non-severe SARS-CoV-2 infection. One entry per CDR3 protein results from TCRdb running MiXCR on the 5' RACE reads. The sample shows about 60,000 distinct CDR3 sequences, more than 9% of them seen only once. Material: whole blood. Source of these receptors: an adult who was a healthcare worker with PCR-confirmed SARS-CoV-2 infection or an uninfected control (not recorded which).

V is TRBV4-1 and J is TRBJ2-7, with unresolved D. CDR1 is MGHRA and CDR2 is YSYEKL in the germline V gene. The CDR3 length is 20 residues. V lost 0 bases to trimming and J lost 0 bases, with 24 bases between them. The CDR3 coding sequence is TGCGCCAGCAGCCAAGATACCGGCCTCGCATTAGCAAGTGGCTCCTACGAGCAGTACGTC. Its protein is CASSQDTGLALASGSYEQYV.

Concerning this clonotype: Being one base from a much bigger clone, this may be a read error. The DNA for the CDR3 is TGTGCCAGCAGCCAGGAGGCGTGGGGGCCGGGCACAGATACGCAGTATTTT. As protein: CASSQEAWGPGTDTQYF. The rearrangement uses TRBV4-2 and TRBJ2-3, with a weak D call TRBD1 (6 bases). Between the trimmed V and J ends, which lost 3 bases and 1 base, there was a span of 17 bases. The CDR3 contains 17 residues. Germline CDR1 is LGHNA and CDR2 is YNFKEQ.

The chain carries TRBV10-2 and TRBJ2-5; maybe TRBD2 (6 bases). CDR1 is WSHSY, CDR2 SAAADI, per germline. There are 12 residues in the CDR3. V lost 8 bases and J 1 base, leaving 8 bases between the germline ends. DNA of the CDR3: TGCGCCAGCGGCGGGACCCAAGAGACCCAGTACTTC. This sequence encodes CASGGTQETQYF.

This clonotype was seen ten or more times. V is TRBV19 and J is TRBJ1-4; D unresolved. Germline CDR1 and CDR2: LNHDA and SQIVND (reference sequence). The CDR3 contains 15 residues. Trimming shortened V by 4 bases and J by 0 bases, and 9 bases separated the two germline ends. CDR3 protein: CASSTPGSTNEKLFF. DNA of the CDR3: TGTGCCAGTAGTACGCCGGGCTCAACTAATGAAAAACTGTTTTTT.

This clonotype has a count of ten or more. Written as DNA, the CDR3 is TGCGCCAGCAGTCAGGGAGTTCTTGAGCCCCAGCATTTT. This gives the protein CASSQGVLEPQHF. The chain employs TRBV4-1 and TRBJ1-5; possible D gene TRBD1, 5 bases. Germline CDR1 reads MGHRA; CDR2 reads YSYEKL. The V end was cut by 6 bases, the J end by 8 bases, with 14 bases between. This CDR3 is 13 amino acids long.

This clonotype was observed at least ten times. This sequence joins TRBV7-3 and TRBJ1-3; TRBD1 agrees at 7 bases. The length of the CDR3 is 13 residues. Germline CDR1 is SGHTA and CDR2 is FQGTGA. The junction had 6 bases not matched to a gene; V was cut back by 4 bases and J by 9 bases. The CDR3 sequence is CASSSGTEGTIYF. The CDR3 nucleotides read TGTGCCAGCAGCTCCGGGACAGAAGGCACCATATATTTT.

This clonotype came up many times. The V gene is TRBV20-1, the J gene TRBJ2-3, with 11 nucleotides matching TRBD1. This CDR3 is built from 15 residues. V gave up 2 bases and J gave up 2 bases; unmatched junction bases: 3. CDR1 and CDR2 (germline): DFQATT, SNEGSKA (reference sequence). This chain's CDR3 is CSARSGQGATDTQYF. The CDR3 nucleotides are TGCAGTGCTAGATCCGGACAGGGGGCCACAGATACGCAGTATTTT.

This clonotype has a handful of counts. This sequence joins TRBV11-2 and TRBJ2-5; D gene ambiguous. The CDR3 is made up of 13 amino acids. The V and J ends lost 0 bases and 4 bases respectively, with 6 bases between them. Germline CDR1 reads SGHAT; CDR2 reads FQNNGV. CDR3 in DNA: TGTGCCAGCAGCTTAGATCCCCGAGAGACCCAGTACTTC. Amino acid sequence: CASSLDPRETQYF.

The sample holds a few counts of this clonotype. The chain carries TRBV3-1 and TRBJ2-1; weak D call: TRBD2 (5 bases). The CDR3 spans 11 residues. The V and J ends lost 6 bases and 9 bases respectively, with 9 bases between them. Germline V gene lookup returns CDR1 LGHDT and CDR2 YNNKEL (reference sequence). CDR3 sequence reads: CASRVGSEQFF. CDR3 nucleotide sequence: TGTGCCAGCAGAGTTGGGAGTGAGCAGTTCTTC.

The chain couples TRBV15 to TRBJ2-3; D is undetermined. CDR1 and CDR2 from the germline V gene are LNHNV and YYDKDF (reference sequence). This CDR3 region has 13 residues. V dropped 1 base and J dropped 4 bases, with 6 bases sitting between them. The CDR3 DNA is TGTGCCACCAGCAGAGCCCGGGCAGATACGCAGTATTTT. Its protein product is CATSRARADTQYF.

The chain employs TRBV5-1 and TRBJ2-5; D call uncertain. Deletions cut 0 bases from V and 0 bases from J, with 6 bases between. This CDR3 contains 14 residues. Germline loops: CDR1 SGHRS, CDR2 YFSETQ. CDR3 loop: CASSLALNQETQYF. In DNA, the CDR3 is TGCGCCAGCAGCTTGGCCCTGAACCAAGAGACCCAGTACTTC. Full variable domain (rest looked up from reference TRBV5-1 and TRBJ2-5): KAGVTQTPRYLIKTRGQQVTLSCSPISGHRSVSWYQQTPGQGLQFLFEYFSETQRNKGNFPGRFSGRQFSNSRSEMNVSTLELGDSALYLCASSLALNQETQYFGPGTRLLVL.

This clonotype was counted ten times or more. DNA of the CDR3: TGTGCCTGGAGTTTGGGACAGGGTCGAGAAAAACTGTTTTTT. Its protein product is CAWSLGQGREKLFF. The chain links TRBV30 to TRBJ1-4; 9 nucleotides match TRBD1. The CDR3 sequence is 14 residues long. The germline CDR1 and CDR2 sequences are GTSNPN and SVGIG (reference sequence). Trimming at V came to 2 bases and at J to 8 bases, leaving 6 bases not matched to a gene.

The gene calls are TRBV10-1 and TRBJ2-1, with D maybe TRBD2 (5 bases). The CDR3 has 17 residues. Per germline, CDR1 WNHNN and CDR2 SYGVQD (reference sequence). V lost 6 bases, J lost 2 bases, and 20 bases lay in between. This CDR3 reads CASSDPSRGFPYNEQFF. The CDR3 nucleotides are TGCGCCAGCAGCGATCCCTCTCGGGGATTCCCCTACAATGAGCAGTTCTTC.

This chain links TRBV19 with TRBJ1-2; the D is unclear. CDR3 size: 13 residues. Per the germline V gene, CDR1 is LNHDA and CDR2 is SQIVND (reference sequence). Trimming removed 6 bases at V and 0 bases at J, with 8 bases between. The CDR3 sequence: CASRADPNYGYTF. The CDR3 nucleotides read TGTGCCAGTAGGGCGGACCCTAACTATGGCTACACCTTC.

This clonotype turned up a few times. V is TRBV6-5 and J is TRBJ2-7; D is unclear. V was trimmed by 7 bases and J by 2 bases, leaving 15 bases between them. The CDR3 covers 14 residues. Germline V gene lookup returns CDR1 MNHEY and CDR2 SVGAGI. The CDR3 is CASIKGGPTYEQYV. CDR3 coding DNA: TGTGCCAGCATCAAAGGTGGGCCGACCTACGAGCAGTACGTC.

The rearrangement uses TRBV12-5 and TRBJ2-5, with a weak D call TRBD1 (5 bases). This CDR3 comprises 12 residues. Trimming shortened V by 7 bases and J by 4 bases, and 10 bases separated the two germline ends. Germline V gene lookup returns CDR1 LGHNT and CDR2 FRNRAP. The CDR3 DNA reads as TGTGCTAGTGCCCAGGGCTCAGAGACCCAGTACTTC. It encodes CASAQGSETQYF.

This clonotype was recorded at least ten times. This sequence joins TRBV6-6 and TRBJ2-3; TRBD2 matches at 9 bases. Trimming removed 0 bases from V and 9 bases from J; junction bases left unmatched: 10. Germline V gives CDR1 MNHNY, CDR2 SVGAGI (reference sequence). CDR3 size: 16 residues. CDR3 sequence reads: CASSYSGGGAVETQYF. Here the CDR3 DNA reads TGTGCCAGCAGTTACTCCGGCGGGGGGGCTGTGGAGACGCAGTATTTT.

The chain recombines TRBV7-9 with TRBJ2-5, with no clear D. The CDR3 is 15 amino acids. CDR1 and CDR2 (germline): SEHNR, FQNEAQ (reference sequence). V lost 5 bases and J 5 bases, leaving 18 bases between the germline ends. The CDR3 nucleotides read TGTGCCAGCAGCCCAGGCTCAAGGGTCGGGGAGACCCAGTACTTC. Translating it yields CASSPGSRVGETQYF.

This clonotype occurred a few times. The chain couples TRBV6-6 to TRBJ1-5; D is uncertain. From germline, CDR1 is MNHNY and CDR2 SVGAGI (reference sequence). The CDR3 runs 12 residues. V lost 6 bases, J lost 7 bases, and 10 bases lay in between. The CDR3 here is CASRRMEQPQHF. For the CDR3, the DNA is TGTGCCAGCAGGAGAATGGAGCAGCCCCAGCATTTT.

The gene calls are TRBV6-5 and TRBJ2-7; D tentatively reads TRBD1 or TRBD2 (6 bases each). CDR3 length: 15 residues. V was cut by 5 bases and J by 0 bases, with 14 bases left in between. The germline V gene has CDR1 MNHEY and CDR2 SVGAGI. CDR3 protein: CASSPRDTSSYEQYV. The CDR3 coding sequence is TGTGCCAGCAGTCCGCGGGACACCAGCTCCTACGAGCAGTACGTC.

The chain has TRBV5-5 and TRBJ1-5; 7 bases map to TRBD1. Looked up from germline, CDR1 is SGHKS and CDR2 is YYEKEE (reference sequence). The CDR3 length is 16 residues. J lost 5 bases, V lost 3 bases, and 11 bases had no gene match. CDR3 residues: CASSYTRDRNDQPQHF. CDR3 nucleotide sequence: TGTGCCAGCAGCTACACACGGGACAGAAATGATCAGCCCCAGCATTTT.

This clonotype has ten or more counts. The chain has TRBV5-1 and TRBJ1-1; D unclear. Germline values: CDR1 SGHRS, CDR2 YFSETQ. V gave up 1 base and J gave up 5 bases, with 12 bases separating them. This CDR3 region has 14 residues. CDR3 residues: CASSLSGVATEAFF. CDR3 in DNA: TGCGCCAGCAGCTTGTCTGGTGTAGCGACTGAAGCTTTCTTT.